This T cell receptor beta chain was identified in a study of radiotherapy plus CTLA-4 blockade in lung cancer. Turning to the study itself: Across the patients, objective responses occurred in more than 15%, and disease control in roughly 31%. Study findings and constraints: Increased serum interferon-beta after radiation also reportedly predicted response strongly. In blood, tumor-derived TCR clones expanded after radiotherapy plus ipilimumab.

Concerning this clone: Antigen unknown.

Clones were read by immunoSEQ multiplex PCR, and TCRdb kept only the in-frame ones, dropping some. The sample shows about 46,000 clones, more than 75% of them seen only once. V was clipped by 1 base and J by 10 bases; unmatched bases: 4. The CDR3 runs 15 residues. Germline V gene sequence: CDR1 SGHNT, CDR2 YENEEA. This clonotype was sampled from a human donor with non-small cell lung cancer who had a complete response to radiotherapy plus ipilimumab. The material was peripheral blood, obtained from a patient treated with radiotherapy plus ipilimumab. V and J are TRBV11-3 and TRBJ1-6; 10 bases fit TRBD1. The CDR3 coding sequence is TGTGCCAGCAGCTTAGGCGGACAGGGGGAATCACCCCTCCACTTT. Protein sequence: CASSLGGQGESPLHF.